The 9 T cell receptor beta chains presented below share a single source sample, sequenced in a study of control samples from healthy donors and cancer patients. Clones were read by immunoSEQ multiplex PCR, and TCRdb kept only the in-frame ones, dropping some. The sample holds roughly 86,000 clones, more than 80% seen once. Sequenced sample: blood. The receptors were sampled from a woman aged 25 to 39 in good health.

V and J are TRBV4-1 and TRBJ1-2, with unresolved D. The germline V gene encodes CDR1 MGHRA and CDR2 YSYEKL. The CDR3 covers 15 residues. V dropped 0 bases and J dropped 5 bases, with 13 bases sitting between them. CDR3 DNA sequence: TGCGCCAGCAGCCAAGATTTCGGGTCCCCTTATGGCTACACCTTC. Translated: CASSQDFGSPYGYTF.

V is TRBV10-3 and J is TRBJ1-1; the D gene is possibly TRBD1 (5 bases). CDR3 length: 12 residues. The V end lost 3 bases, the J end lost 8 bases, and 10 bases lay between the germline ends. Per germline, CDR1 ENHRY and CDR2 SYGVKD. CDR3 nucleotides: TGTGCCATCAGTGATTCTTGGGGGGAAGCTTTCTTT. It translates to CAISDSWGEAFF.

The chain carries TRBV29-1 and TRBJ1-2; 8 nucleotides line up with TRBD1. J was trimmed by 0 bases and V by 5 bases; bases with no gene match: 11. Germline CDR1 SQVTM, CDR2 ANQGSEA. The CDR3 consists of 16 residues. The CDR3 nucleotides are TGCAGCGTTCGGGGGGGGACAGGCGAAGCTAACTATGGCTACACCTTC. Amino acids: CSVRGGTGEANYGYTF.

This sequence joins TRBV10-3 and TRBJ1-6; D remains ambiguous. The CDR3 consists of 15 residues. Germline V CDR1 and CDR2: ENHRY, SYGVKD. V was shortened by 4 bases and J by 8 bases, with 15 bases between the two germline ends. The CDR3 spells CAISAAGRVDSPLHF. The CDR3 region has the DNA TGTGCCATCAGTGCGGCAGGCCGGGTGGATTCACCCCTCCACTTT.

V is TRBV2 and J is TRBJ1-2; D is unresolved. Germline V gives CDR1 SNHLY, CDR2 FYNNEI. The CDR3 sequence is 14 residues long. Trimming took off 1 base at V and 4 bases at J, with 10 bases between the two ends. The CDR3 reads CASSEDPLSYGYTF. CDR3 DNA: TGTGCCAGCAGTGAAGACCCGCTCAGCTATGGCTACACCTTC.

The chain uses TRBV7-9 and TRBJ2-1; TRBD2 might be the D (6 bases). CDR3 size: 14 residues. Germline loops: CDR1 SEHNR, CDR2 FQNEAQ (reference sequence). V dropped 11 bases and J dropped 8 bases, with 22 bases sitting between them. CDR3 coding DNA: TGTGCCTCCGTGACTACGGGGGAAGGGGATGAGCAGTTCTTC. Residues: CASVTTGEGDEQFF. Together with reference TRBV7-9 and TRBJ2-1, the CDR3 gives the full variable domain: DTGVSQNPRHKITKRGQNVTFRCDPISEHNRLYWYRQTLGQGPEFLTYFQNEAQLEKSRLLSDRFSAERPKGSFSTLEIQRTEQGDSAMYLCASVTTGEGDEQFFGPGTRLTVL.

DNA for the CDR3: TGTGCCAGCATCCGGAGGGGGGTCTCCTACGAGCAGTACTTC. Translation gives CASIRRGVSYEQYF. The chain is built from TRBV6-5 and TRBJ2-7; D possibly matches TRBD1 or TRBD2 (6 bases each). V shed 7 bases and J shed 0 bases, with 13 bases lying between them. Germline loops: CDR1 MNHEY, CDR2 SVGAGI. There are 14 residues in the CDR3.

This chain links TRBV20-1 with TRBJ1-1; D not resolved. The CDR3 has 11 amino acids. Germline CDR1 and CDR2: DFQATT and SNEGSKA (reference sequence). Trimming removed 2 bases from V and 0 bases from J, with 1 base in between. CDR3 in amino acids: CSARMNTEAFF. The DNA for the CDR3 is TGCAGTGCTAGAATGAACACTGAAGCTTTCTTT.

A word on this clone: The same CDR3 also results from other DNA sequences found in this sample. The chain has TRBV7-9 and TRBJ2-7; perhaps TRBD1 as D (6 bases). The CDR3 totals 14 residues. CDR1 and CDR2 (germline): SEHNR, FQNEAQ (reference sequence). V was clipped by 0 bases and J by 2 bases, with 8 bases between them. As DNA, the CDR3 is TGTGCCAGCAGCTTAGCCGGACAGACCTACGAGCAGTACTTC. It yields the protein CASSLAGQTYEQYF.